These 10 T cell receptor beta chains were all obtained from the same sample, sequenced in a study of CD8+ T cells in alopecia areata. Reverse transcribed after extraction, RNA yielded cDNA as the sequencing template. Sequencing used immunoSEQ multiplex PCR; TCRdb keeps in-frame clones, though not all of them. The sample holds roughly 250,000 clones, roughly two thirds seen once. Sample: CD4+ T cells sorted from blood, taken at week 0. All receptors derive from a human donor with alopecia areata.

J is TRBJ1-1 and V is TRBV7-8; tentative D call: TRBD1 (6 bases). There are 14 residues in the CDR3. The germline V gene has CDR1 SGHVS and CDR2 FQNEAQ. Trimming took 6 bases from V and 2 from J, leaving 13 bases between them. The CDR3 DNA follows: TGTGCCAGCAGAACACAGGGCGGAAACACTGAAGCTTTCTTT. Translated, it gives CASRTQGGNTEAFF.

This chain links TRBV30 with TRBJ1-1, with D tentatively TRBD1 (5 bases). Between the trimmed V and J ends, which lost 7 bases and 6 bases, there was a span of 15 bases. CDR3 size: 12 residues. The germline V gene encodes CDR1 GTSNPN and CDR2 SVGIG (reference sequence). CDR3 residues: CASHRQTPEAFF. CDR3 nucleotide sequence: TGTGCCTCACATAGACAGACTCCTGAAGCTTTCTTT.

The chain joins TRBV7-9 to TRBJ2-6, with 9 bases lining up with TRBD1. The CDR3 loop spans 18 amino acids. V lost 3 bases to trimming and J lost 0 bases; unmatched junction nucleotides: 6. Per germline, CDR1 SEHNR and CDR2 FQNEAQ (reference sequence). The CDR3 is CASSFRDRAFSGANVLTF. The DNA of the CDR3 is TGTGCCAGCAGCTTCCGGGACAGGGCCTTCTCTGGGGCCAACGTCCTGACTTTC.

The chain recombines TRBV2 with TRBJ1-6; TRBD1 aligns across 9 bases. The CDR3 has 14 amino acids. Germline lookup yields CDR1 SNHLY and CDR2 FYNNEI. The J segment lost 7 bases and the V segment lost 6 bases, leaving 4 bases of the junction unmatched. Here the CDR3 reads CASRIDRGNSPLHF. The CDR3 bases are TGTGCCAGCAGGATAGACAGGGGGAATTCACCCCTCCACTTT.

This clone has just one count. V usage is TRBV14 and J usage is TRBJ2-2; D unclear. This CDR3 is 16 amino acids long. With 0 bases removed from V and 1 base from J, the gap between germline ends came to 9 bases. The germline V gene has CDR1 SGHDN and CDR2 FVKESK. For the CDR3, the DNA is TGTGCCAGCAGCCAAGATCTAATCGGGAACACCGGGGAGCTGTTTTTT. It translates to CASSQDLIGNTGELFF.

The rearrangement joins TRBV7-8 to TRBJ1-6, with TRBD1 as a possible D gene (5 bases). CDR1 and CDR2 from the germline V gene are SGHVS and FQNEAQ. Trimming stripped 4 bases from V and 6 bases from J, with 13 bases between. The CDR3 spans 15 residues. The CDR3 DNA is TGTGCCAGCAGCTCCCTCACCCAGGGTAATTCACCCCTCCACTTT. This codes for CASSSLTQGNSPLHF.

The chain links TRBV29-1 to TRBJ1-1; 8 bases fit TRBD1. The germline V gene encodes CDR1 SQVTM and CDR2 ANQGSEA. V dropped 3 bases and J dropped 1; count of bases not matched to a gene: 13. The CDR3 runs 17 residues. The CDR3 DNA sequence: TGCAGCGTTGATCGTTATAGGGTGGACAGGGAGAACACTGAAGCTTTCTTT. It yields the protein CSVDRYRVDRENTEAFF.

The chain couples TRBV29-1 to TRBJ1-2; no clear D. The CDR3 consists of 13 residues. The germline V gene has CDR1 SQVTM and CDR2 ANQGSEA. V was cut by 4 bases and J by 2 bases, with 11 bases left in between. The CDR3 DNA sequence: TGCAGCGTTGCGCTTTTCAGAAACTATGGCTACACCTTC. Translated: CSVALFRNYGYTF.

CDR3 residues: CASSVSGTASTNEKLFF. The DNA of the CDR3 is TGTGCCAGCAGCGTAAGCGGGACAGCCTCAACTAATGAAAAACTGTTTTTT. This chain joins TRBV9 and TRBJ1-4, with TRBD1 matching 7 bases. J was trimmed by 0 bases and V by 1 base; bases with no gene match: 6. CDR3 length: 17 amino acids. Germline V gives CDR1 SGDLS, CDR2 YYNGEE.

The CDR3: CSTRRDRGLSNYGYTF. CDR3 in DNA: TGTTCCACCCGGAGGGACAGGGGGCTATCCAACTATGGCTACACCTTC. The gene calls are TRBV30 and TRBJ1-2; 12 positions match TRBD1. The CDR3 totals 16 residues. CDR1 GTSNPN and CDR2 SVGIG come from the germline V gene (reference sequence).